The following is a TCR beta chain sequence with its context. Its target is unknown. At one end the junction does not follow the germline gene, possibly because of a read error. Primers used in a second PCR of about 6 to 12 cycles were a sample-barcoded 5' primer and a J-beta primer mix. A template-switch adaptor containing 12 random nucleotides labeled each cDNA molecule. The yield of each sample was at least 2.5 million CDR3-containing paired-end reads. TCRdb re-called the 5' RACE reads through MiXCR, storing one row per CDR3 protein. The sample shows around 700,000 distinct CDR3 sequences, roughly 25% of them seen only once. These data are taken from a study of blood T cells in healthy people across ages. Study observations and caveats: Getting older went along with TCR beta diversity per million T cells dropping roughly linearly.

Separately, the same data were catalogued under a study of T cells of mothers and their children. That source notes: With unrelated pairs as the comparison, related mother-child pairs had a slightly higher overlap that was not significant.

Specimen: blood. This receptor was identified in a boy aged 10-17 years in good health.

CDR3 loop: CASSLGGRGYTGELFF. CDR3 in DNA: TGTGCCAGCAGTTTGGGCGGGAGAGGGTACACCGGGGAGCTGTTCTTT. The V and J genes are TRBV27 and TRBJ2-2; 7 nucleotides match TRBD2. This CDR3 has 16 amino acids. Germline-derived CDR1 and CDR2 are MNHEY and SMNVEV (reference sequence).